One sample yielded the 29 T cell receptor beta chains listed below, sequenced in a study of Ad26.COV2.S vaccination and SARS-CoV-2 variants. Described treatment: roughly 20 received Ad26.COV2.S at low or high dose, single or two shots; several received placebo; per-sample allocation not given. Repertoires come from day 63 after the first vaccine or placebo injection. The repertoire was sequenced with immunoSEQ multiplex PCR; TCRdb's copy has only in-frame clones and lacks some. This sample has about 480,000 clones; around 88% occur once, and the top ten carry roughly 13%. Source: peripheral blood, taken in a trial of Ad26.COV2.S vaccine versus placebo. These receptor sequences come from a person between 18 and 65 years old who received the Ad26.COV2.S COVID-19 vaccine or a placebo.

This chain's CDR3 is CASSRGGLATNNEQFF. DNA for the CDR3: TGTGCCAGCAGCCGCGGGGGACTAGCGACAAACAATGAGCAGTTCTTC. The chain recombines TRBV7-2 with TRBJ2-1; TRBD2 aligns across 10 bases. CDR3 length: 16 residues. V trimming: 5 bases; J trimming: 5 bases; junction bases outside the gene matches: 9. Looked up from germline, CDR1 is SGHTA and CDR2 is FQGNSA. Based on the CDR3 plus reference TRBV7-2 and TRBJ2-1, the full variable domain is GAGVSQSPSNKVTEKGKDVELRCDPISGHTALYWYRQSLGQGLEFLIYFQGNSAPDKSGLPSDRFSAERTGGSVSTLTIQRTQQEDSAVYLCASSRGGLATNNEQFFGPGTRLTVL.

The count of this clone is one. V gene TRBV29-1 combines with J gene TRBJ2-3; D uncertain. CDR3 length: 10 amino acids. The germline V gene has CDR1 SQVTM and CDR2 ANQGSEA. The V and J ends lost 7 bases and 14 bases respectively, with 16 bases between them. CDR3 loop: CSAFLGIPYF. As DNA, the CDR3 is TGCAGCGCCTTTCTAGGAATTCCGTATTTT.

This clone has a single count. The V call is TRBV3-1 (or the pseudogene TRBV3-2), the J call TRBJ1-5, with D possibly being TRBD1 (6 bases). The CDR3 length is 16 residues. Germline CDR1 LGHDT, CDR2 YNNKEL (reference sequence). V lost 4 bases, J lost 9 bases, and 22 bases lay in between. The chain's CDR3 is CASSLRKGQDSRPQHF. The CDR3 DNA follows: TGTGCCAGCAGCCTCCGTAAGGGGCAGGACAGTCGGCCCCAGCATTTT.

V is TRBV30 and J is TRBJ2-2, with 8 positions matching TRBD1. The CDR3 extends over 15 amino acids. After removal of 4 bases from V and 2 bases from J, the junction contained 6 bases not matched to a gene. Germline V gives CDR1 GTSNPN, CDR2 SVGIG (reference sequence). The DNA for the CDR3 is TGTGCCTGGAACAGGGGGACAGCTAACACCGGGGAGCTGTTTTTT. The encoded protein is CAWNRGTANTGELFF.

The chain employs TRBV9 and TRBJ2-1; D uncertain. Deletions cut 3 bases from V and 7 bases from J, with 11 bases between. The length of the CDR3 is 13 residues. Germline assignment: CDR1 SGDLS and CDR2 YYNGEE. The DNA of the CDR3 is TGTGCCAGCAGCGCCTACGACTGGAATGAGCAGTTCTTC. Its protein is CASSAYDWNEQFF.

The rearrangement joins TRBV28 to TRBJ1-1, with 7 bases lining up with TRBD1. Germline trimming cut 5 bases from V and 6 bases from J; bases unmatched to any gene: 12. This CDR3 has 15 residues. Germline CDR1 reads MDHEN; CDR2 reads SYDVKM. CDR3 coding DNA: TGTGCCAGCAGTCCACCCAGGTTAGGGGGCCCTGAAGCTTTCTTT. Protein product: CASSPPRLGGPEAFF.

This clone appeared once. V is TRBV19 and J is TRBJ1-5; TRBD1 aligns across 9 bases. The germline V gene has CDR1 LNHDA and CDR2 SQIVND (reference sequence). CDR3 length: 13 residues. The trim removed 9 bases at V and 7 bases at J, leaving 7 bases unmatched. The CDR3 spells CASTGGAGQPQHF. CDR3 bases: TGTGCCAGCACAGGGGGCGCCGGGCAGCCCCAGCATTTT.

V is TRBV9 and J is TRBJ2-1; 7 bases align to TRBD1. This CDR3 is built from 15 residues. Per germline, CDR1 SGDLS and CDR2 YYNGEE. Trimming cost V 3 bases and J 6 bases; bases outside gene matches: 9. The CDR3 region is CASSATGVGFNEQFF. As DNA, the CDR3 is TGTGCCAGCAGCGCAACAGGGGTTGGTTTCAATGAGCAGTTCTTC. The entire variable domain, with the rest obtained from reference TRBV9 and TRBJ2-1, is as follows: DSGVTQTPKHLITATGQRVTLRCSPRSGDLSVYWYQQSLDQGLQFLIQYYNGEERAKGNILERFSAQQFPDLHSELNLSSLELGDSALYFCASSATGVGFNEQFFGPGTRLTVL.

The rearrangement joins TRBV29-1 to TRBJ1-1; the D gene is possibly TRBD1 (5 bases). Trimming shortened V by 5 bases and J by 5 bases, and 21 bases separated the two germline ends. The CDR3 consists of 15 residues. Germline-derived CDR1 and CDR2 are SQVTM and ANQGSEA. The CDR3 DNA follows: TGCAGCGTTCTAGGCTGGGGGGAAGTAGGGACTGAAGCTTTCTTT. Residues: CSVLGWGEVGTEAFF.

The chain links TRBV19 to TRBJ2-3, with TRBD1 matching over 7 bases. V lost 4 bases, J lost 1 base, and 8 bases stayed unmatched. Germline CDR1 and CDR2: LNHDA and SQIVND (reference sequence). The length of the CDR3 is 16 residues. The DNA of the CDR3 is TGTGCCAGTAGTACCCCCCGGCAGGGGGGCACAGATACGCAGTATTTT. This gives the protein CASSTPRQGGTDTQYF. The full variable domain, rest sourced from reference TRBV19 and TRBJ2-3, is DGGITQSPKYLFRKEGQNVTLSCEQNLNHDAMYWYRQDPGQGLRLIYYSQIVNDFQKGDIAEGYSVSREKKESFPLTVTSAQKNPTAFYLCASSTPRQGGTDTQYFGPGTRLTVL.

This clone came up once. Other DNA variants within this sample encode the same CDR3. V gene TRBV24-1 combines with J gene TRBJ1-2, with 9 positions matching TRBD1. The CDR3 is made up of 15 amino acids. Germline V lookup: CDR1 KGHDR, CDR2 SFDVKD. Losses at the gene ends were 3 bases for V and 1 base for J; bases not matched to a gene: 2. The CDR3 reads CATSDPGQGNYGYTF. Written as DNA, the CDR3 is TGTGCCACCAGTGATCCGGGACAGGGTAACTATGGCTACACCTTC.

The V gene is TRBV10-3, the J gene TRBJ1-2, with 9 bases matching TRBD1. The CDR3 has 13 amino acids. Looked up from germline, CDR1 is ENHRY and CDR2 is SYGVKD. Trimming removed 5 bases from V and 7 bases from J; junction bases left unmatched: 5. In DNA, the CDR3 is TGTGCCATCAGTTTACAGGGGGCGCGTGGCTACACCTTC. It translates to CAISLQGARGYTF.

The chain couples TRBV27 to TRBJ2-4, with 9 nucleotides matching TRBD2. This CDR3 contains 15 residues. Per germline, CDR1 MNHEY and CDR2 SMNVEV (reference sequence). The V gene end was trimmed by 4 bases and the J gene end by 8 bases; junction bases not matched to a gene: 9. CDR3: CASSSTVAGADIQYF. The DNA for the CDR3 is TGTGCCAGCAGTTCAACCGTAGCGGGAGCGGACATTCAGTACTTC.

The chain is built from TRBV2 and TRBJ2-1; weak D call: TRBD2 (6 bases). Germline values: CDR1 SNHLY, CDR2 FYNNEI. Trimming cost V 2 bases and J 4 bases, with 27 bases left between them. The CDR3 contains 20 residues. The CDR3 DNA follows: TGTGCCAGCAGTGAATGGGCCTTAGGCGCTAGCGCTAAAGGATACAATGAGCAGTTCTTC. Translation: CASSEWALGASAKGYNEQFF.

This chain links TRBV15 with TRBJ1-2; D is undetermined. The CDR3 has 18 residues. Germline CDR1 and CDR2: LNHNV and YYDKDF (reference sequence). Trimming left V 0 bases short and J 2 bases short, with 19 bases between. The CDR3 sequence: CATSRDLGGLRENYGYTF. CDR3 nucleotides: TGTGCCACCAGCAGAGATCTAGGAGGACTGAGGGAGAACTATGGCTACACCTTC.

This clone has a single count. The chain combines TRBV2 with TRBJ2-7; D could derive from TRBD1 or TRBD2 (6 bases each). V was pared by 2 bases and J by 3 bases, with 14 bases between. The CDR3 loop spans 15 amino acids. Germline V lookup: CDR1 SNHLY, CDR2 FYNNEI. CDR3 DNA sequence: TGTGCCAGCAGTGAAAATGGCGGGACAAACTACGAGCAGTACTTC. Amino acid sequence: CASSENGGTNYEQYF.

In this sample, this clone turned up a few times. CDR3: CASSQSRQSGANVLTF. The CDR3, as DNA: TGCGCCAGCAGCCAATCAAGACAGTCTGGGGCCAACGTCCTGACTTTC. The gene calls are TRBV4-3 and TRBJ2-6, with D maybe TRBD1 (5 bases). With 2 bases removed from V and 1 base from J, the gap between germline ends came to 9 bases. The V gene's germline CDR1 is LGHNA and CDR2 YSLEER. This CDR3 is built from 16 residues.

The chain combines TRBV29-1 with TRBJ2-1; D ambiguous. The CDR3 sequence is 11 residues long. CDR1 and CDR2 from the germline V gene are SQVTM and ANQGSEA. Trimming stripped 6 bases from V and 5 bases from J, with 8 bases between. This CDR3 reads CSVPRNNEQFF. The CDR3 DNA sequence: TGCAGCGTGCCAAGGAACAATGAGCAGTTCTTC.

The DNA of the CDR3 is TGTGCCAGCAGCTTAGCGACATTTAGCGGGAGGGTAAATGCCCTTTACAATGAGCAGTTCTTC. Its protein product is CASSLATFSGRVNALYNEQFF. The chain combines TRBV7-2 with TRBJ2-1; TRBD2 matches at 11 bases. Germline assignment: CDR1 SGHTA and CDR2 FQGNSA. The CDR3 spans 21 residues. V shed 0 bases and J 4 bases; nucleotides not matched to a gene: 17.

CDR3 DNA: TGTGCCAGTAGTATAATATCAGGATCCCCTTGGCCCCAGCATTTT. Its translation is CASSIISGSPWPQHF. The chain is built from TRBV19 and TRBJ1-5; D is uncertain. The CDR3 has 15 amino acids. Germline loops: CDR1 LNHDA, CDR2 SQIVND (reference sequence). The V gene lost 2 bases and the J gene lost 9 bases, with 17 bases spanning the gap.

The chain combines TRBV5-1 with TRBJ2-5; 11 bases align to TRBD2. Germline values: CDR1 SGHRS, CDR2 YFSETQ. The CDR3 extends over 15 amino acids. Trimming at V came to 5 bases and at J to 4 bases, leaving 7 bases not matched to a gene. The CDR3 DNA sequence: TGCGCCAGCAGTAAACTAGCGGGAGAAGCAGAGACCCAGTACTTC. It specifies CASSKLAGEAETQYF.

V is TRBV6-2 or TRBV6-3 and J is TRBJ2-7, with D perhaps matching TRBD1 (8 bases). Germline-derived CDR1 and CDR2 are MNHEY and SVGEGT. V lost 4 bases, J lost 5 bases, and 15 bases lay in between. This CDR3 contains 14 residues. The CDR3 DNA sequence: TGTGCCAGCAGTTCCAGACAGGGGACTAACGAGCAGTACTTC. It is translated as CASSSRQGTNEQYF.

V and J are TRBV2 and TRBJ2-1; 11 bases are a match to TRBD2. The V gene end was trimmed by 4 bases and the J gene end by 6 bases; junction bases not matched to a gene: 5. CDR3 length equals 15 residues. CDR1 is SNHLY, CDR2 FYNNEI, per germline. DNA for the CDR3: TGTGCCAGCAGTGTGGGTACTAGCGGGAGCAATGAGCAGTTCTTC. Protein: CASSVGTSGSNEQFF.

This chain uses TRBV28 with TRBJ1-4, with no clear D. The CDR3 loop spans 12 amino acids. Deletions cut 5 bases from V and 8 bases from J, with 9 bases between. Germline V CDR1 and CDR2: MDHEN, SYDVKM. The CDR3 DNA follows: TGTGCCAGCAGTACAACAGCAGAAAAACTGTTTTTT. It is translated as CASSTTAEKLFF.

In this sample, this clone turned up once. The V call is TRBV28, the J call TRBJ2-5, with 9 bases lining up with TRBD1. The trim removed 4 bases at V and 2 bases at J, leaving 8 bases unmatched. Per germline, CDR1 MDHEN and CDR2 SYDVKM. This CDR3 is built from 16 residues. DNA of the CDR3: TGTGCCAGCAGTTCACACCCCGGGACAGGGCAAGAGACCCAGTACTTC. The encoded protein is CASSSHPGTGQETQYF.

Ten or more counts support this clone. The chain couples TRBV6-6 to TRBJ2-2; D is unresolved. The length of the CDR3 is 13 residues. Germline lookup yields CDR1 MNHNY and CDR2 SVGAGI (reference sequence). In DNA form, the CDR3 reads TGTGCTTCTGAATCCCCGAACACCGGGGAGCTGTTTTTT. Amino acids: CASESPNTGELFF.

For the CDR3, the DNA is TGTGCCAGCTCACCCCGGCTGGGACACCAAAACACTGAAGCTTTCTTT. Amino acids: CASSPRLGHQNTEAFF. The chain links TRBV18 to TRBJ1-1, with D possibly being TRBD1 (6 bases). Trimming took 3 bases from V and 2 from J, leaving 16 bases between them. CDR3 length: 16 amino acids. Germline V gene data show CDR1 as KGHSH and CDR2 as LQKENI.

This rearrangement joins TRBV24-1 to TRBJ2-3; 7 bases fit TRBD2. Per germline, CDR1 KGHDR and CDR2 SFDVKD. J lost 10 bases, V lost 8 bases, and 14 bases had no gene match. This CDR3 is built from 14 residues. CDR3 DNA sequence: TGTGCCACCAAGGACGGCCGAGTGGGGGGGTCGCAGTATTTT. Translating gives CATKDGRVGGSQYF.

The chain links TRBV7-2 to TRBJ2-5; D gene uncertain. This CDR3 is 12 amino acids long. V dropped 5 bases and J dropped 5 bases, with 9 bases sitting between them. Germline loops: CDR1 SGHTA, CDR2 FQGNSA. In nucleotides, the CDR3 is TGTGCCAGCAGCCCCCTCTCGGAGACCCAGTACTTC. Protein: CASSPLSETQYF.